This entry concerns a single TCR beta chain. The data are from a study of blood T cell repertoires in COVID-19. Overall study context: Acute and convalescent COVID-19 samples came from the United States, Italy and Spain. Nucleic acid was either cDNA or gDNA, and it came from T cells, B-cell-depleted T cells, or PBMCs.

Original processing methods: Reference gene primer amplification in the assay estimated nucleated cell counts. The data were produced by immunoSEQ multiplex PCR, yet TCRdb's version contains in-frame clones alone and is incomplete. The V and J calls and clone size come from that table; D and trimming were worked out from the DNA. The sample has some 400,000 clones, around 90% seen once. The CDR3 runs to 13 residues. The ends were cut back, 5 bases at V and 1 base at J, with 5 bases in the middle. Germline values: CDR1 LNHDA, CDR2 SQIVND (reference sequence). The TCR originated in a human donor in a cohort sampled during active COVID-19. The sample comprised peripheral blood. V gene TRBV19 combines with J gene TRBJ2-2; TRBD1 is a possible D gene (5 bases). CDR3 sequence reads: CASSQGNTGELFF. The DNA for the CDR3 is TGTGCCAGTAGTCAGGGGAACACCGGGGAGCTGTTTTTT. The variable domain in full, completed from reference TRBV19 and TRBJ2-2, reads DGGITQSPKYLFRKEGQNVTLSCEQNLNHDAMYWYRQDPGQGLRLIYYSQIVNDFQKGDIAEGYSVSREKKESFPLTVTSAQKNPTAFYLCASSQGNTGELFFGEGSRLTVL.